This T cell receptor (beta chain) was profiled in a study of molecular identifiers for immune sequencing clone quantification. The use of previously described methods and listed TCR primers produced the bulk TCR libraries. TCRdb passed the PCR reads through MiXCR, listing each CDR3 protein once. This sample yields some 9,800 distinct CDR3 sequences, of which over 15% are seen a single time; approximately 2% belongs to the top ten. Naive CD8 libraries used 20,000 to 1,000,000 sorted cells and 10%, 30% or 50% RNA. Naive CD8 T cells were sorted, and the gate applied was CD8+CD4-CCR7+CD45RA+. Germline V lookup: CDR1 SQVTM, CDR2 ANQGSEA. V dropped 1 base and J dropped 0 bases, with 6 bases sitting between them. The CDR3 length is 13 residues. This clonotype rates as medium-sized.

The sample taken for sequencing was naive CD8+ T cells from blood, with Jurkat cell RNA spiked in. Documented subset: FACS-sorted CD8+CD4-CCR7+CD45RA+ naive T cells. The clonotype comes from a human donor in good health. Some libraries in this study had Jurkat cell RNA spiked in. The chain is built from TRBV29-1 and TRBJ1-2; D uncertain. The CDR3 loop reads CSVEGGTNYGYTF. The CDR3 nucleotides read TGCAGCGTTGAAGGAGGAACTAACTATGGCTACACCTTC.